This entry describes one T cell receptor beta chain. Its antigen remains unidentified. The source of the sample is a study of cytomegalovirus exposure and HLA in healthy donors. Study results and caveats: Earlier analysis looked at TCR beta V segments, and most were productive about 87% or about 30% of the time.

Primers: 60 Vbeta forward and 13 Jbeta reverse. Profiled with immunoSEQ multiplex PCR; TCRdb holds only in-frame clones, not every one. The table lists about 130,000 clones, 76% of them singletons. Material for sequencing was PBMCs. This TCR came from a man in his forties or fifties in good health and CMV-seronegative.

The CDR3 DNA follows: TGTGCCAGCAGCCGATCGACAGGCTACAATGAGCAGTTCTTC. Translating gives CASSRSTGYNEQFF. This chain joins TRBV7-7 and TRBJ2-1; maybe TRBD1 (6 bases). The CDR3 consists of 14 residues. The V and J ends lost 5 bases and 3 bases respectively, with 11 bases between them. The germline CDR1 and CDR2 sequences are SSHAT and FNYEAQ (reference sequence).